This T cell receptor (beta chain) was found in a study of T cells in localized non-small cell lung cancer. By share of the sample, this clone is medium-sized. Profiled with immunoSEQ multiplex PCR; TCRdb holds only in-frame clones, not every one. This sample has 2,000 or so clones, with approximately 24% found just once. The germline gives CDR1 SGHNT, CDR2 YENEEA. The CDR3 runs 15 residues. V lost 1 base and J lost 2, with 9 bases in between. The receptor's source is a male donor older than 55 with stage I lung adenocarcinoma. The chain recombines TRBV11-3 with TRBJ1-3; no firm D call. This material consisted of normal lung tissue next to the tumor, taken before any cancer treatment. The CDR3 loop is CASSLVSGTGNTIYF. CDR3 bases: TGTGCCAGCAGCTTAGTGTCGGGAACTGGAAACACCATATATTTT.